This T cell receptor beta chain was identified in a study of blood T cell repertoires in COVID-19 (TCRdb year 2020). Regarding the complete study: The collaborator samples originated in the United States, Italy and Spain and spanned the acute and convalescent phases of COVID-19. Nearly every sample came with metadata listing a de-identified subject ID, COVID-19 status, age in years and sex. Deeply sampled blood TCRbeta repertoires from subjects exposed to, actively infected with, or recovered from COVID-19 were included in the dataset. The samples were drawn from two sources: the first 160 participants of the ongoing ImmuneRACE study, and some 1,300 subjects contributed by 6 global collaborators. A freely available public database, intended as a resource for researchers studying the immune response to SARS-CoV-2, is where the repertoires were released. The material from the prospective study consisted of cDNA or gDNA derived from T cells, B-cell-depleted T cells, or PBMCs. HLA class I and class II types, where available, came from metadata supplied by the sample provider rather than from assay-based typing. General findings and caveats noted by the study authors: The quantity of clinical and demographic metadata differed by source and by participant and was supplied without curation.

CDR1 is given as LGHNA and CDR2 as YSLEER, both from the germline V gene. Measured from the cysteine to the phenylalanine, the CDR3 is 15 residues long. Only the CDR3 DNA stays, 45 bases, in frame from base 1. V trim: 4 bases; J trim: 1 base; unmatched bases: 2. As concerns this clone: Its antigen remains unidentified. Qualities for individual bases were not recorded, and no much larger clone is one base off.

The immunoSEQ Assay, a bias-controlled multiplex PCR, was used to amplify TCRbeta CDR3 regions from genomic DNA. In the paper's pipeline: Within the assay, amplification of reference gene primers was used to estimate how many nucleated cells each sample contained. Sequence reads were collapsed and filtered to measure the absolute abundance of every unique TCRbeta CDR3 rearrangement. Productive Simpson clonality was computed per sample as the square root of Simpson's diversity index over productive rearrangements. The immuneACCESS repertoire file appears here via TCRdb, limited to in-frame rearrangements. These files lack a portion of the clones; in checked studies, under half of the deficit traces to unresolved V genes, and the cause of the others is not known. V and J calls and clone size are given by that table; D and trimming were obtained from the DNA. A total of over 600,000 clones appear in this sample, 85% to 90% of them only once. The top ten hold roughly 0.25% of the sample.

Collaborating institutions collected whole blood in K2EDTA tubes following their own protocols. For TCRbeta analysis, collaborators shipped samples as frozen whole blood, isolated PBMCs, or DNA extracted from either of those sample types. This clonotype was sampled from a woman between 18 and 29 years old with acute or convalescent COVID-19. The chain is encoded by TRBV4-3 joined to TRBJ2-3, with 10 middle bases fitting TRBD2. The sample taken for sequencing was peripheral blood. Here is the DNA: TGCGCCAGCAGCCGACTAGCGGGCCGCACAGATACGCAGTATTTT. This yields the protein CASSRLAGRTDTQYF.